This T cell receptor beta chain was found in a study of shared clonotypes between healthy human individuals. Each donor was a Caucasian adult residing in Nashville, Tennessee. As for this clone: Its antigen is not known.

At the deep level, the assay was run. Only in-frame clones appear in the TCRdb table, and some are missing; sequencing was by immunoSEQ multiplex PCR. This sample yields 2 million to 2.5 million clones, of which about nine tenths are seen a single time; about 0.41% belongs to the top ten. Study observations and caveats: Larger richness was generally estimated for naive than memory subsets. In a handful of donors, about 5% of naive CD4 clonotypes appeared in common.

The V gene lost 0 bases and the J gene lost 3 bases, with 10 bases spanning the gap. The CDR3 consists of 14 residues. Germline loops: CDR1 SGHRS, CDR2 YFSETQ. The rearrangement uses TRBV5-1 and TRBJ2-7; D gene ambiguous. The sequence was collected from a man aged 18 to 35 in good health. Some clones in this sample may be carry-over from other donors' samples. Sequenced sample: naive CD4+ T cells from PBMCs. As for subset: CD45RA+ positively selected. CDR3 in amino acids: CASSLDTVGYEQYF. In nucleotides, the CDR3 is TGCGCCAGCAGCTTGGACACCGTGGGCTACGAGCAGTACTTC.